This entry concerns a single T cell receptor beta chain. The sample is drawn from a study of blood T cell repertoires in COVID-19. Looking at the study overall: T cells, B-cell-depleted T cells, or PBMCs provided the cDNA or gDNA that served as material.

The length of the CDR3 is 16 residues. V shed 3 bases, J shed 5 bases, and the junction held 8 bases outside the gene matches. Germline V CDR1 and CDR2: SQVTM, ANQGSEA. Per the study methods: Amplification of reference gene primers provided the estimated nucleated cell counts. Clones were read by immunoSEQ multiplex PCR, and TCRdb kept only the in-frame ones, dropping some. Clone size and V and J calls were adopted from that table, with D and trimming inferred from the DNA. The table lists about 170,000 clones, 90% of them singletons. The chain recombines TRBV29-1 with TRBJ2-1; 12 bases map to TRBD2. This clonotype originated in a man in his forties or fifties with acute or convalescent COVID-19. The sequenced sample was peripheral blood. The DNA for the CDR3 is TGCAGCGTTGAGGGGGTGAGACTAGCGGGGGACAATGAGCAGTTCTTC. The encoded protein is CSVEGVRLAGDNEQFF.